This T cell receptor (beta chain) appears in the sequencing data of a study of blood T cells in healthy people across ages. This clonotype was picked up a small number of times. Through a sample-barcoded 5' primer and a J-beta primer mix, a second PCR was run for roughly 7 to 12 cycles. One entry per CDR3 protein results from TCRdb running MiXCR on the 5' RACE reads. The sample shows some 760,000 distinct CDR3 sequences, more than 20% of them seen only once. With 4 bases clipped from V and 1 base from J, the junction kept 6 bases outside the gene matches. This CDR3 has 15 residues. Germline V CDR1 and CDR2: DFQATT, SNEGSKA (reference sequence). These data also featured in a second study, about T cells of mothers and their children.

The TCR was taken from a boy under 18 in good health. This chain links TRBV20-1 with TRBJ2-7; 11 positions agree with TRBD1. Sequencing was performed on blood. The CDR3: CSATDRGLSSYEQYF. CDR3 nucleotides: TGCAGTGCTACGGACAGGGGGCTATCGTCCTACGAGCAGTACTTC.